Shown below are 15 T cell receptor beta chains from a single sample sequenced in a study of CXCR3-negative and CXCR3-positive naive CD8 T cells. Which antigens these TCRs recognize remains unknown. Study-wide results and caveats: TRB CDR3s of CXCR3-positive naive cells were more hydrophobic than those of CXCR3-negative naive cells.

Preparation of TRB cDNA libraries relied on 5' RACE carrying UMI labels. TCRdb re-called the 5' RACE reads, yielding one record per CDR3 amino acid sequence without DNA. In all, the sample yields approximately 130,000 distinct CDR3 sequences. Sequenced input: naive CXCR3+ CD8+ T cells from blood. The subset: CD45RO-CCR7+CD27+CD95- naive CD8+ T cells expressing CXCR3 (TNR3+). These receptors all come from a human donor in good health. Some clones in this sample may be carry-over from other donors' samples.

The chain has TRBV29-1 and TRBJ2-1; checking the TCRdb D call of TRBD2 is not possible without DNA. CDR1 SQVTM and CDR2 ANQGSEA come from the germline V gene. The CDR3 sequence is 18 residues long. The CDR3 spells CSVERELAGLADGDEQFF.

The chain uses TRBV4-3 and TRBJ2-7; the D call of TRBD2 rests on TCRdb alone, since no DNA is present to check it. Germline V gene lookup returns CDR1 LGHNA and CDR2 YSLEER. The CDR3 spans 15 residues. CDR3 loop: CASSQEGSGTYEQYF.

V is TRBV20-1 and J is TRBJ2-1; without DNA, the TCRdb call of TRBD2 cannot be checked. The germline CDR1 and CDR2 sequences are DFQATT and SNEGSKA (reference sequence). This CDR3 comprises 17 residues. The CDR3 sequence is CSARATSGVRPYNEQFF.

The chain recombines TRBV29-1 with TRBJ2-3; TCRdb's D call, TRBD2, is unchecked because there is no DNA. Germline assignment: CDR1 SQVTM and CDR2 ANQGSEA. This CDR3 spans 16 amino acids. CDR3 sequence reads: CSVEEGSGGPLDTQYF.

The CDR3 sequence: CASSSTGTGPYEQYF. This rearrangement joins TRBV13 to TRBJ2-7; as DNA is missing, the TRBD1 call by TCRdb cannot be tested. CDR1 is PRHDT and CDR2 is FYEKMQ in the germline V gene (reference sequence). The CDR3 runs to 15 residues.

The CDR3 region is CASSLSADRVFDEQYF. The chain couples TRBV27 to TRBJ2-7; the TCRdb call, TRBD1, lacks DNA for checking. Germline CDR1 MNHEY, CDR2 SMNVEV (reference sequence). This CDR3 region has 16 residues.

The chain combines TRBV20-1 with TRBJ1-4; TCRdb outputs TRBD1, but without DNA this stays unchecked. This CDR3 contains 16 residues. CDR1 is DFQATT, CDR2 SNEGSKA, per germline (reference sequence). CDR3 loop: CSAQSGRRRLDEKLFF.

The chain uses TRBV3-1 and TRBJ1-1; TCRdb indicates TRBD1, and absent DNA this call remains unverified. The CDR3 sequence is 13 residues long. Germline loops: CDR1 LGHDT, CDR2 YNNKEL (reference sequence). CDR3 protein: CASSHTQGNEAFF.

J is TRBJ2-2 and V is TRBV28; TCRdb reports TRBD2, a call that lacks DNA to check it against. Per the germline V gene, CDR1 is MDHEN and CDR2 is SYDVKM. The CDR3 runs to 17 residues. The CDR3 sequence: CASSLATRGLSTGELFF. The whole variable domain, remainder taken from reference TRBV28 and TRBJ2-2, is DVKVTQSSRYLVKRTGEKVFLECVQDMDHENMFWYRQDPGLGLRLIYFSYDVKMKEKGDIPEGYSVSREKKERFSLILESASTNQTSMYLCASSLATRGLSTGELFFGEGSRLTVL.

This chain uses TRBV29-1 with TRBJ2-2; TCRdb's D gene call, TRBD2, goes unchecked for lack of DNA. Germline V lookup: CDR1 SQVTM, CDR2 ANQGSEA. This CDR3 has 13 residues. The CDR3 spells CSVEVAGSGELFF.

CDR3 protein: CASSFRGGLSTDTQYF. V is TRBV27 and J is TRBJ2-3; checking the TCRdb D call of TRBD1 is not possible without DNA. The CDR3 is made up of 16 amino acids. Germline V gene sequence: CDR1 MNHEY, CDR2 SMNVEV (reference sequence).

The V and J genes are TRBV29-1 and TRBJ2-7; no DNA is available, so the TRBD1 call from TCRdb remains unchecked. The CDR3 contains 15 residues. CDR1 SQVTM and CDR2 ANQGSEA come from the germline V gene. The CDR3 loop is CSVETWTGDLGEQYF.

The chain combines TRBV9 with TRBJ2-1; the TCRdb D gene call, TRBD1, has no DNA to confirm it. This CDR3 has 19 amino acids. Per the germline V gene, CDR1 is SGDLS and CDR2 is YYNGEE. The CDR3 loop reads CASSVPQGEGATLENEQFF.

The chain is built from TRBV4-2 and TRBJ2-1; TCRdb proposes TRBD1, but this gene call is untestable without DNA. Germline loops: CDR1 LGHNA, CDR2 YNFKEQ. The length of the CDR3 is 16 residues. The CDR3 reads CASSSPAQVLYNEQFF.

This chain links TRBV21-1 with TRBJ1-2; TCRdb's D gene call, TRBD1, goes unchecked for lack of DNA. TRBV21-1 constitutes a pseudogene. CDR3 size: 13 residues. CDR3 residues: CASSRNTGYGYTF.